This T cell receptor beta chain emerged from a study of regulatory T cells in long-lasting Graves disease. Whole-study results and caveats: Persistent-disease Graves' patients showed less TCR diversity than new cases. Accuracy may have been reduced by the small sample size.

Per the germline V gene, CDR1 is SGHAT and CDR2 is FQNNGV. V lost 8 bases, J lost 6 bases, and 22 bases lay in between. The CDR3 extends over 15 amino acids. According to the study, TCR beta libraries were built with iRepertoire HTBI primers and CDR3-region Arm-PCR. TCRdb fed the multiplex PCR reads into MiXCR, producing one record per CDR3 protein. Of about 520,000 distinct CDR3 sequences listed, approximately 12% are singletons. The time point here: newly diagnosed GD, antithyroid drugs for less than 3 months. PBMC RNA served as the TCR library source. This clonotype was detected many times. Its antigen is not identified. This same sample was also taken into another study, of T cells in Graves' hyperthyroidism and ophthalmopathy.

The source was peripheral blood mononuclear cells (PBMCs), collected at new diagnosis, from a patient treated with antithyroid drugs. The V gene is TRBV11-2, the J gene TRBJ1-1, with D possibly TRBD1 on 5 matching bases. The receptor was isolated from a woman aged 25 to 45 with Graves disease. The CDR3 protein is CASGQRGGSRSEAFF. The CDR3 DNA reads TGTGCCAGCGGCCAACGGGGGGGGTCAAGGTCTGAAGCTTTCTTT.